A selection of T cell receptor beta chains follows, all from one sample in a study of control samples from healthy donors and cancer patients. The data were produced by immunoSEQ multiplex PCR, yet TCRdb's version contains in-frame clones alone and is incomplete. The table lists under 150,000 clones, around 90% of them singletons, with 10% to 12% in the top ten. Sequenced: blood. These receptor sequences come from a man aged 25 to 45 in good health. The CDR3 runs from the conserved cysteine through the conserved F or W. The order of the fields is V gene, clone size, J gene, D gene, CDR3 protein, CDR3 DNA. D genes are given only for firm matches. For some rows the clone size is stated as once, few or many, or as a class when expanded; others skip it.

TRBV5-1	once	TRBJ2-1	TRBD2	CASSPGLAGENRIF	TGCGCCAGCAGCCCGGGACTAGCGGGAGAGAATAGGATCTTC
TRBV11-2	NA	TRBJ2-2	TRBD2	CASSLDSGTNTGELFF	TGTGCCAGCAGCTTAGATAGCGGGACGAACACCGGGGAGCTGTTTTTT
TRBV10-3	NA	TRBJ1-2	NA	CAISELAREFPRGYTF	TGTGCCATCAGTGAGTTAGCCAGGGAGTTCCCTAGAGGCTACACCTTC
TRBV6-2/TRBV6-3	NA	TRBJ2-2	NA	CASSKNTGELFF	TGTGCCAGCAGCAAGAACACCGGGGAGCTGTTTTTT
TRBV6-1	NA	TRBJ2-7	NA	CASSERLTGSYEQYF	TGTGCCAGCAGTGAAAGGCTGACAGGATCCTACGAGCAGTACTTC
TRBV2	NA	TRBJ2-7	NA	CASKRTRSSYEQYF	TGTGCCAGCAAACGGACAAGGAGCTCCTACGAGCAGTACTTC
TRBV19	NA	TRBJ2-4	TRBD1	CASSTTGESWDIQYF	TGTGCCAGTAGTACGACAGGGGAGTCTTGGGACATTCAGTACTTC
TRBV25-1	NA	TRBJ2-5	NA	CASSELGGRGEQETQYF	TGTGCCAGCAGTGAATTAGGAGGCAGGGGAGAGCAAGAGACCCAGTACTTC
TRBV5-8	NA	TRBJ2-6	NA	CASSLASGSGANVLTF	TGTGCCAGCAGCTTGGCCTCGGGTTCTGGGGCCAACGTCCTGACTTTC
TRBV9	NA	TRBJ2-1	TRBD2	CASSVRAGDGNEQFF	TGTGCCAGCAGCGTCCGGGCGGGAGATGGTAATGAGCAGTTCTTC
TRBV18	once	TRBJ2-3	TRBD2	CASSARSGTPKPDTQYF	TGTGCCAGCTCAGCACGTAGCGGGACTCCAAAGCCGGATACGCAGTATTTT
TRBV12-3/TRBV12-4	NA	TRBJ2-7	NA	CASRERGYEQYF	TGTGCCAGCAGGGAAAGGGGGTACGAGCAGTACTTC
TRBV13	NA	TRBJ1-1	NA	CASSLGTYTEAFF	TGTGCCAGCAGCTTGGGGACCTACACTGAAGCTTTCTTT
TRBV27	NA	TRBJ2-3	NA	CASSHIPFYGDTQYF	TGTGCCAGCAGCCACATCCCTTTCTACGGAGATACGCAGTATTTT
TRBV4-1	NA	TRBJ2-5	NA	CASSQVHRGETQYF	TGCGCCAGCAGCCAAGTCCATCGGGGAGAGACCCAGTACTTC
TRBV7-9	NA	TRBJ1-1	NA	CASSFGQPTSPFF	TGTGCCAGCAGCTTTGGGCAGCCAACGTCCCCTTTCTTT
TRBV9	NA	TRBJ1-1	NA	CASSVLAGMNTEAFF	TGTGCCAGCAGCGTACTCGCCGGCATGAACACTGAAGCTTTCTTT
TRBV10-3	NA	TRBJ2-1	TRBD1	CAISESGDSNEQFF	TGTGCCATCAGTGAGTCGGGGGACAGCAATGAGCAGTTCTTC
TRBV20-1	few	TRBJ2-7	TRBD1	CSASRPQGAYEQYF	TGCAGTGCTAGTCGCCCGCAGGGGGCCTACGAGCAGTACTTC
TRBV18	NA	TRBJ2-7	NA	CASQRDNIYEQYF	TGTGCCAGCCAAAGGGACAATATCTACGAGCAGTACTTC
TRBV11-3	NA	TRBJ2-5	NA	CASSLGSGRETQYF	TGTGCCAGCAGCTTAGGTTCGGGGAGGGAGACCCAGTACTTC
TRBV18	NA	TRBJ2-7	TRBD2	CASSPTKLAGLESYEQYF	TGTGCCAGCTCACCAACTAAACTAGCGGGTTTGGAATCCTACGAGCAGTACTTC
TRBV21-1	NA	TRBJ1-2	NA	CASSKFQPGLLFYGYTF	TGTGCCAGCAGCAAATTTCAACCAGGGCTTTTGTTCTATGGCTACACCTTC
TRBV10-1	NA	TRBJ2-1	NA	CASSASGLPNNEQFF	TGCGCCAGCAGCGCTTCTGGACTACCAAACAATGAGCAGTTCTTC
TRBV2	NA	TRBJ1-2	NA	CASSEGRVSYGYTF	TGTGCCAGCAGTGAAGGGAGGGTTAGCTATGGCTACACCTTC
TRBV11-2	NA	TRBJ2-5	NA	CASGYGWGLETQYF	TGTGCCAGCGGATATGGCTGGGGCCTGGAGACCCAGTACTTC
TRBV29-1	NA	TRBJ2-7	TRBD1	CSVAGGLSYEQYF	TGCAGCGTTGCAGGGGGCTTATCCTACGAGCAGTACTTC
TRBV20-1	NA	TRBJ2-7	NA	CSASSGREQYF	TGCAGTGCTAGCTCCGGGCGGGAGCAGTACTTC